Below, 28 T cell receptor beta chains from the same sample are listed, as sequenced in a study of cytomegalovirus exposure and HLA in healthy donors. PCR involved 60 Vbeta and 13 Jbeta primers. Some clones are missing from TCRdb's copy, which holds only in-frame ones; the method was immunoSEQ multiplex PCR. Seen here are approximately 75,000 clones, over 50% observed once, and the top ten hold about 22%. The source material was PBMCs. All receptors come from a man between 40 and 49 years old in good health and CMV-seropositive.

This chain connects TRBV6-6 to TRBJ2-7; D unclear. Germline values: CDR1 MNHNY, CDR2 SVGAGI (reference sequence). This CDR3 has 11 amino acids. V was pared by 4 bases and J by 4 bases, with 5 bases between. The CDR3, as DNA: TGTGCCAGCAGTTTGTTATACGAGCAGTACTTC. Translating it yields CASSLLYEQYF.

This clone was observed a handful of times. The rearrangement joins TRBV5-1 to TRBJ1-1; TRBD1 might be the D (5 bases). Germline lookup yields CDR1 SGHRS and CDR2 YFSETQ. The CDR3 contains 15 residues. V was pared by 0 bases and J by 1 base, with 10 bases between. DNA of the CDR3: TGCGCCAGCAGCTTGGTACCAGGGAAGAACACTGAAGCTTTCTTT. As protein: CASSLVPGKNTEAFF.

This chain links TRBV28 with TRBJ1-3; possibly TRBD1 for D (5 bases). The germline V gene encodes CDR1 MDHEN and CDR2 SYDVKM. The ends were cut back, 2 bases at V and 0 bases at J, with 8 bases in the middle. The CDR3 loop spans 15 amino acids. CDR3 region: CASSLGQGSGNTIYF. Written as DNA, the CDR3 is TGTGCCAGCAGTTTAGGGCAGGGCTCTGGAAACACCATATATTTT.

The sample holds a few counts of this clone. The sample holds other DNA sequences that translate to the same CDR3. This chain uses TRBV29-1 with TRBJ2-1; 8 bases are a match to TRBD2. There are 13 residues in the CDR3. Trimming took 4 bases from V and 6 from J; bases not matched to a gene: 5. The germline V gene has CDR1 SQVTM and CDR2 ANQGSEA. The CDR3: CSVAQRGRNEQFF. In nucleotides, the CDR3 is TGCAGCGTTGCCCAGCGGGGGCGCAATGAGCAGTTCTTC.

This clone is a singleton in its sample. The CDR3 spells CASSEVHRGFGQETQYF. The CDR3 DNA reads as TGTGCCAGCAGTGAAGTCCACAGGGGGTTCGGCCAAGAGACCCAGTACTTC. The rearrangement links TRBV6-1 to TRBJ2-5; 8 positions agree with TRBD1. With 1 base clipped from V and 1 base from J, the junction kept 8 bases outside the gene matches. Germline CDR1 reads MNHNS; CDR2 reads SASEGT. The CDR3 contains 17 residues.

The CDR3 loop is CASSDGTGYSPLHF. CDR3 sequence (DNA): TGTGCCAGCAGTGACGGGACAGGGTACTCACCCCTCCACTTT. The chain combines TRBV6-1 with TRBJ1-6, with TRBD1 matching over 9 bases. The germline V gene encodes CDR1 MNHNS and CDR2 SASEGT. V shed 3 bases and J 10 bases; nucleotides not matched to a gene: 4. The CDR3 runs to 14 residues.

The chain has TRBV30 and TRBJ2-1, with TRBD1 identical over 7 bases. The CDR3 length is 15 residues. Per the germline V gene, CDR1 is GTSNPN and CDR2 is SVGIG (reference sequence). J lost 0 bases, V lost 5 bases, and 7 bases had no gene match. The CDR3 coding sequence is TGTGCCTGGGGCCGGGACAGTAACTCCTACAATGAGCAGTTCTTC. Encoded protein: CAWGRDSNSYNEQFF.

The rearrangement links TRBV6-5 to TRBJ2-7; D possibly corresponds to TRBD1 (5 bases). The germline CDR1 and CDR2 sequences are MNHEY and SVGAGI. The V end was cut by 2 bases, the J end by 6 bases, with 14 bases between. The CDR3 is made up of 14 amino acids. CDR3 residues: CASSYAGLQGEQYF. The CDR3 DNA reads TGTGCCAGCAGTTACGCAGGATTGCAGGGCGAGCAGTACTTC.

The gene calls are TRBV19 and TRBJ1-6, with TRBD1 matching over 8 bases. Germline assignment: CDR1 LNHDA and CDR2 SQIVND (reference sequence). V trimming: 6 bases; J trimming: 7 bases; junction bases outside the gene matches: 2. The CDR3 is made up of 13 amino acids. The CDR3 DNA reads TGTGCCAGTAGCAGGGGGCCAAATTCACCCCTCCACTTT. Protein: CASSRGPNSPLHF.

This clone was found once. The rearrangement joins TRBV7-2 to TRBJ1-1; D might be TRBD1 (5 bases). The CDR3 is 16 residues long. The germline gives CDR1 SGHTA, CDR2 FQGNSA. V lost 2 bases and J 3 bases, leaving 16 bases between the germline ends. The CDR3 protein is CASSLSPPGSDTEAFF. As DNA, the CDR3 is TGTGCCAGCAGCTTATCTCCCCCAGGGTCTGACACTGAAGCTTTCTTT.

CDR3 nucleotides: TGTGCCAGCAGTGAAGGGGACTTCAGCGGCCAGCCCCAGCATTTT. Amino acids: CASSEGDFSGQPQHF. This chain links TRBV25-1 with TRBJ1-5, with D maybe TRBD1 (5 bases). The V end was cut by 2 bases, the J end by 7 bases, with 15 bases between. Germline V gene sequence: CDR1 MGHDK, CDR2 SYGVNS. The CDR3 loop spans 15 amino acids.

Concerning this clone: One junction end disagrees with the germline gene, perhaps due to a read error. V usage is TRBV20-1 and J usage is TRBJ1-6; TRBD1 matches at 7 bases. CDR1 and CDR2 from the germline V gene are DFQATT and SNEGSKA (reference sequence). The CDR3 is 10 amino acids. In nucleotides, the CDR3 is TGCAGTGCTAGAGTTGGGACAGAGTACTTT. The encoded protein is CSARVGTEYF.

In its sample, this clone was seen once. At one end the junction does not follow the germline gene, possibly because of a read error. The chain is built from TRBV4-1 and TRBJ1-2, with 8 bases matching TRBD1. The CDR3 runs to 15 residues. Germline-derived CDR1 and CDR2 are MGHRA and YSYEKL. DNA of the CDR3: TGCGCCAGCAGCCAACCGGACAGGGCTAACTATGTCTACACCTTC. This encodes CASSQPDRANYVYTF.

The gene calls are TRBV25-1 and TRBJ2-4; the D is unclear. Trimming took 4 bases from V and 4 from J, leaving 2 bases between them. CDR3 length: 11 residues. CDR1 and CDR2 (germline): MGHDK, SYGVNS. The CDR3 spells CASSAKNIQYF. CDR3 coding DNA: TGTGCCAGCAGTGCAAAAAACATTCAGTACTTC.

This chain connects TRBV15 to TRBJ2-2, with TRBD1 identical over 9 bases. This CDR3 comprises 15 residues. J was trimmed by 8 bases and V by 1 base; bases with no gene match: 5. CDR1 is LNHNV and CDR2 is YYDKDF in the germline V gene (reference sequence). The CDR3 coding sequence is TGTGCCACCAGCAGAGGGGACAGGGATGTAGGGGAGCTGTTTTTT. Protein product: CATSRGDRDVGELFF.

The CDR3 region is CSVFIRTGSTDTQYF. In DNA, the CDR3 is TGCAGCGTCTTCATACGGACAGGTAGCACAGATACGCAGTATTTT. The chain combines TRBV29-1 with TRBJ2-3; TRBD1 matches 7 bases. With V trimmed by 6 bases and J by 0 bases, 9 bases remained unmatched. CDR3 length equals 15 residues. Germline V CDR1 and CDR2: SQVTM, ANQGSEA.

This clone was seen just once. The gene calls are TRBV2 and TRBJ1-2; D is unclear. In germline, CDR1 is SNHLY, CDR2 FYNNEI. The CDR3 has 12 amino acids. V was pared by 3 bases and J by 8 bases, with 10 bases between. The CDR3 DNA is TGTGCCAGCAGTGAGGAGAGTGGAGGCTACACCTTC. It yields the protein CASSEESGGYTF.

J is TRBJ1-5 and V is TRBV15; 7 bases are shared with TRBD1. V was pared by 0 bases and J by 7 bases, with 6 bases of the junction left unmatched. The germline V gene has CDR1 LNHNV and CDR2 YYDKDF (reference sequence). The CDR3 is 15 amino acids. CDR3 DNA sequence: TGTGCCACCAGCAGAGATCTGACAGGGAGGCAGCCCCAGCATTTT. Protein: CATSRDLTGRQPQHF.

The V and J genes are TRBV4-1 and TRBJ1-2; TRBD1 might be the D (6 bases). V shed 2 bases and J shed 2 bases, with 12 bases lying between them. This CDR3 is 15 amino acids long. Germline CDR1 MGHRA, CDR2 YSYEKL. The chain's CDR3 is CASSQWATGNYGYTF. The CDR3 nucleotides are TGCGCCAGCAGCCAATGGGCCACAGGGAACTATGGCTACACCTTC.

The rearrangement links TRBV4-3 to TRBJ2-7, with TRBD1 as a possible D gene (6 bases). This CDR3 is 14 amino acids long. Germline assignment: CDR1 LGHNA and CDR2 YSLEER. V was shortened by 0 bases and J by 5 bases, with 11 bases between the two germline ends. CDR3 DNA sequence: TGCGCCAGCAGCCAAGATCGGACAGTCCACGAGCAGTACTTC. It yields the protein CASSQDRTVHEQYF.

The chain joins TRBV6-5 to TRBJ1-5, with D possibly TRBD1 on 6 matching bases. Germline CDR1 and CDR2: MNHEY and SVGAGI. With 11 bases removed from V and 4 bases from J, the gap between germline ends came to 15 bases. This CDR3 is 13 amino acids long. CDR3 protein: CASQGGVNQPQHF. The CDR3 bases are TGTGCCTCACAAGGGGGAGTTAATCAGCCCCAGCATTTT.

This clone has just a few counts. This chain uses TRBV5-4 with TRBJ2-4, with a possible D match to TRBD2 (7 bases). Germline V gives CDR1 SGHNT, CDR2 YYREEE (reference sequence). V dropped 0 bases and J dropped 2 bases, with 15 bases sitting between them. The CDR3 totals 17 residues. The CDR3 region has the DNA TGTGCCAGCAGCTTGGTTCGGGGGGCTGGGACCAAAAACATTCAGTACTTC. This translates into CASSLVRGAGTKNIQYF.

This clone was observed a single time. The rearrangement uses TRBV7-8 and TRBJ2-1; weak D call: TRBD2 (6 bases). This CDR3 is built from 14 residues. Trimming cost V 5 bases and J 8 bases, with 16 bases left between them. Per germline, CDR1 SGHVS and CDR2 FQNEAQ. CDR3 coding DNA: TGTGCCAGCAGCGATGACGCCCGGGGGTATGAGCAGTTCTTC. Amino acid sequence: CASSDDARGYEQFF.

CDR3 nucleotide sequence: TGCGCCAGCAGCCAGGAAAGAGTCGTGGGACAGGATAACTATGGCTACACCTTC. Its protein is CASSQERVVGQDNYGYTF. The rearrangement joins TRBV4-1 to TRBJ1-2, with 8 bases aligning to TRBD1. V gave up 3 bases and J gave up 1 base; unmatched junction bases: 13. CDR1 is MGHRA, CDR2 YSYEKL, per germline. The CDR3 loop spans 18 amino acids.

The CDR3 DNA is TGTGCCAGCAGCGAGGGCTTTCGCACAGATACGCAGTATTTT. Amino acid sequence: CASSEGFRTDTQYF. The chain couples TRBV21-1 to TRBJ2-3; TRBD2, the table's D call, was not compared with the DNA. TRBV21-1 is a listed pseudogene. CDR3 length: 14 amino acids.

V and J are TRBV2 and TRBJ1-5, with TRBD1 matching over 7 bases. V dropped 6 bases and J dropped 2; count of bases not matched to a gene: 4. CDR1 and CDR2 from the germline V gene are SNHLY and FYNNEI. This CDR3 has 14 residues. The CDR3 protein is CASSFDRGNQPQHF. CDR3 coding DNA: TGTGCCAGCAGCTTCGACAGGGGCAATCAGCCCCAGCATTTT.

There are a few counts of this clone. The chain is built from TRBV11-2 and TRBJ1-6, with 9 bases identical to TRBD1. This CDR3 contains 13 residues. J was trimmed by 9 bases and V by 5 bases; bases with no gene match: 2. Germline loops: CDR1 SGHAT, CDR2 FQNNGV. CDR3 region: CASSQDRGSPLHF. The CDR3, as DNA: TGTGCCAGCAGCCAGGACAGGGGTTCACCCCTCCACTTT. Full variable domain (rest looked up from reference TRBV11-2 and TRBJ1-6): EAGVAQSPRYKIIEKRQSVAFWCNPISGHATLYWYQQILGQGPKLLIQFQNNGVVDDSQLPKDRFSAERLKGVDSTLKIQPAKLEDSAVYLCASSQDRGSPLHFGNGTRLTVT.

In its sample, this clone was seen a few times. This chain links TRBV2 with TRBJ2-1, with 13 positions matching TRBD2. Unmatched junction bases numbered 1, after V lost 7 bases and J lost 7 bases. Germline CDR1 and CDR2: SNHLY and FYNNEI. The CDR3 runs to 13 residues. The CDR3 is CASTLAGGNEQFF. In nucleotides, the CDR3 is TGTGCCAGCACACTAGCGGGAGGGAATGAGCAGTTCTTC.